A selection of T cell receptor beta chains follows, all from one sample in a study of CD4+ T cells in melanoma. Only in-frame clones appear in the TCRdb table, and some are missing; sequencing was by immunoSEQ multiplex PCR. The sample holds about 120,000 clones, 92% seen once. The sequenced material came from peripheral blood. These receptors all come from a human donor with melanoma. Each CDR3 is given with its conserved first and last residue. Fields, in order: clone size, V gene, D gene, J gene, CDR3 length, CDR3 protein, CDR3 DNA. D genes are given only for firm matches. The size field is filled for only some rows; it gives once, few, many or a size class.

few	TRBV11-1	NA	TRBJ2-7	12	CASSPSNYEQYF	TGTGCCAGCAGTCCTAGCAACTACGAGCAGTACTTC
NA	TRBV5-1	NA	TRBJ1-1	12	CASSSEGTEAFF	TGCGCCAGCAGCTCGGAGGGCACTGAAGCTTTCTTT
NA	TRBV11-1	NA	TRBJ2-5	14	CASSSRAGQETQYF	TGTGCCAGCAGCTCCCGGGCCGGGCAAGAGACCCAGTACTTC
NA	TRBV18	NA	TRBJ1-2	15	CASSPQALTSDGYTF	TGTGCCAGCTCACCACAGGCGCTTACATCAGATGGCTACACCTTC
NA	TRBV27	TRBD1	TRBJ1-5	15	CASRRQGASNQPQHF	TGTGCCAGCAGAAGACAGGGGGCTAGCAATCAGCCCCAGCATTTT
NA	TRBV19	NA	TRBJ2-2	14	CASSMTPNTGELFF	TGTGCCAGTAGTATGACGCCGAACACCGGGGAGCTGTTTTTT
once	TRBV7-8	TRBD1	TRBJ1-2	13	CASSFSGQSRYTF	TGTGCCAGCAGCTTTTCGGGACAGTCACGCTACACCTTC
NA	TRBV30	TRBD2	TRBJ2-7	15	CAWSVRGVMSYEQYF	TGTGCCTGGAGTGTACGGGGGGTTATGTCCTACGAGCAGTACTTC
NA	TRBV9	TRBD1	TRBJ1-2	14	CASSVEGQNYGYTF	TGTGCCAGCAGCGTAGAGGGACAGAACTATGGCTACACCTTC
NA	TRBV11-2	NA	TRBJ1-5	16	CASSLDSSGMNQPQHF	TGTGCCAGCAGCTTAGATAGTTCAGGGATGAATCAGCCCCAGCATTTT
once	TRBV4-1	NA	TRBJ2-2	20	CASSQAPLGGRGKDTGELFF	TGCGCCAGCAGCCAAGCCCCCCTGGGGGGGCGAGGAAAGGACACCGGGGAGCTGTTTTTT
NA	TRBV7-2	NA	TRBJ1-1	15	CASSFAGFMNTEAFF	TGTGCCAGCAGCTTTGCAGGGTTTATGAACACTGAAGCTTTCTTT
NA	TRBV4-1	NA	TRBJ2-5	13	CASSQAPGETQYF	TGCGCCAGCAGCCAAGCCCCGGGGGAGACCCAGTACTTC
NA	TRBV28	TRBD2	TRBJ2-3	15	CASTTGLAGADTQYF	TGTGCCAGCACCACGGGACTAGCGGGAGCAGATACGCAGTATTTT
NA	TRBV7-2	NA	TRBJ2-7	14	CASSLALAGYEQYF	TGTGCCAGCAGCTTAGCACTAGCCGGATACGAGCAGTACTTC
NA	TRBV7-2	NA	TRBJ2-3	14	CASSSDNYEDTQYF	TGTGCCAGCAGCTCCGACAACTATGAAGATACGCAGTATTTT
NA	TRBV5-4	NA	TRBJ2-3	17	CASSLGGTAPASNTQYF	TGTGCCAGCAGCTTGGGAGGGACGGCCCCAGCGTCGAATACGCAGTATTTT
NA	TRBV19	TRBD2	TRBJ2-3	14	CASGLAGGQDTQYF	TGTGCCAGCGGACTAGCGGGGGGGCAAGATACGCAGTATTTT